The 7 T cell receptor beta chains below were found in one sample sequenced in a study of T-cell reconstitution after alpha-beta-depleted transplantation in children. Unique molecular identifiers were used to barcode this TCRbeta library. TCRdb re-analysed the PCR reads in MiXCR, keeping a single row per CDR3 protein. The sample has about 640,000 distinct CDR3 sequences, over 15% seen once. Source: PBMCs from the stem cell graft donor, taken from the stem cell graft. Receptors were obtained from a human donor who donated a stem cell graft to a child with acute myeloid leukemia.

This clonotype was found many times. The chain links TRBV7-2 to TRBJ1-4, with TRBD1 matching over 11 bases. J was trimmed by 7 bases and V by 4 bases; bases with no gene match: 2. Looked up from germline, CDR1 is SGHTA and CDR2 is FQGNSA. CDR3 length: 14 amino acids. The CDR3 coding sequence is TGTGCCAGCAGCTGGACAGGGGGCGTTGAAAAACTGTTTTTT. Its protein product is CASSWTGGVEKLFF.

Notes on this clonotype: One base away lies a much larger clone, so this may be a sequencing read error. V is TRBV20-1 and J is TRBJ2-7; 7 bases are shared with TRBD1. The germline CDR1 and CDR2 sequences are DFQATT and SNEGSKA (reference sequence). The CDR3 is made up of 14 amino acids. With 0 bases clipped from V and 4 bases from J, the junction kept 6 bases outside the gene matches. CDR3 nucleotides: TGCAGTGCTAGAGATGGGACAGAGAAGTACGAGCAGTACTTC. This gives the protein CSARDGTEKYEQYF.

This clonotype has only a few counts. The chain recombines TRBV7-9 with TRBJ2-1; the D is unclear. V dropped 3 bases and J dropped 0 bases, with 9 bases sitting between them. The CDR3 runs 15 residues. Germline loops: CDR1 SEHNR, CDR2 FQNEAQ (reference sequence). The CDR3 loop is CASSFMGSSYNEQFF. CDR3 bases: TGTGCCAGCAGCTTTATGGGCAGCTCCTACAATGAGCAGTTCTTC. The full variable domain, with the rest looked up from reference TRBV7-9 and TRBJ2-1, is DTGVSQNPRHKITKRGQNVTFRCDPISEHNRLYWYRQTLGQGPEFLTYFQNEAQLEKSRLLSDRFSAERPKGSFSTLEIQRTEQGDSAMYLCASSFMGSSYNEQFFGPGTRLTVL.

At least ten counts were recorded for this clonotype. The V call is TRBV4-3, the J call TRBJ2-5, with D maybe TRBD2 (6 bases). The CDR3 is 17 amino acids. The germline CDR1 and CDR2 sequences are LGHNA and YSLEER. The V and J ends lost 1 base and 3 bases respectively, with 18 bases between them. The CDR3 coding sequence is TGCGCCAGCAGCCAAGGACGCGGGGCGGGATACGAAGAGACCCAGTACTTC. It yields the protein CASSQGRGAGYEETQYF.

V usage is TRBV6-2 or TRBV6-3 and J usage is TRBJ2-1; D possibly corresponds to TRBD2 (6 bases). This CDR3 is built from 14 residues. The germline gives CDR1 MNHEY, CDR2 SVGEGT. V dropped 2 bases and J dropped 4 bases, with 9 bases sitting between them. This CDR3 reads CASSYPGGYNEQFF. CDR3 in DNA: TGTGCCAGCAGTTACCCCGGAGGGTACAATGAGCAGTTCTTC.

This clonotype was seen at least ten times. V is TRBV20-1 and J is TRBJ1-1, with 7 bases lining up with TRBD1. The CDR3 extends over 13 amino acids. The junction had 10 bases not matched to a gene; V was cut back by 5 bases and J by 7 bases. CDR1 is DFQATT and CDR2 is SNEGSKA in the germline V gene (reference sequence). As DNA, the CDR3 is TGCAGTGCTGCCCCGACAGGGCGGGGTGAAGCTTTCTTT. Its translation: CSAAPTGRGEAFF.

V and J are TRBV7-9 and TRBJ2-7, with D possibly TRBD2 on 5 matching bases. CDR1 is SEHNR, CDR2 FQNEAQ, per germline (reference sequence). V dropped 5 bases and J dropped 4 bases, with 12 bases sitting between them. This CDR3 region has 13 residues. The CDR3 region has the DNA TGTGCCAGCAGCCCCAGGACTCTTTACGAGCAGTACTTC. Translation gives CASSPRTLYEQYF.